The following is a TCR beta chain sequence with its context. The antigen it binds to is not known. No much larger clonotype is one base removed from it; base qualities were not supplied. For repertoire sequencing, the TCR beta CDR3 regions were amplified from RNA transcripts. A first-round RT-PCR used HTBI primers with the Qiagen OneStep RT-PCR kit, followed by a second-round multiplex PCR, size selection and purification. Sequencing of the libraries was carried out on an Illumina HiSeq2000 in paired-end mode with 100 bp reads. The published analysis was carried out like this. SOAPnuke was used to process the reads, removing any read that contained adapters or uncalled bases, had a mean Phred below 15, or lacked an exact match to the constant primer or identifier. COPE v1.2.5 was used to merge the high-quality paired reads. Unique nucleotide sequences were defined as clonotypes and aligned to IMGT TRB V, D and J references using MiTCR v1.1. Only V-J combinations with frequency above 0.0001 were analysed, covering approximately 99% of repertoires. A TCR clonal expansion and chaos score per V-J combination was defined as the ratio of F50 clonal expansion to chaos observed in the TCRdist matrix. Welch's t-statistics and random forest were used to narrow the features down to around twelve V-J combinations, which were then fed into a naive Bayes classifier. Thyroid-blood repertoire similarity was quantified with the Morisita-Horn index. The public reads were reanalyzed by TCRdb: fastp trimming at Q25, MiXCR alignment, in-frame beta chains only. Each entry is one CDR3 protein sequence, shown with its most common DNA and genes. These V and J calls originate from TCRdb's pipeline instead of the authors' own analysis. Recorded for this sample are roughly 160,000 distinct CDR3 sequences; less than 45% of them occurred a single time. Approximately 6.3% of the sample rests with the top ten.

These data belong to a study of Graves' ophthalmopathy and Graves' hyperthyroidism (dated by TCRdb to 2016 to 2019). Broadly, across the study: Peripheral blood was collected before any treatment was given, at the time of initial diagnosis. To tell Graves' ophthalmopathy apart from Graves' hyperthyroidism, and to predict which patients would progress to ophthalmopathy, the study relied on TCR beta repertoire signatures. In total, 120 to 150 blood samples were TCR-sequenced: approximately 40 ophthalmopathy, 75 hyperthyroidism and about 17 hyperthyroidism-to-ophthalmopathy patients. To explore V-J signatures that distinguish ophthalmopathy from hyperthyroidism, a discovery set of 100 patients was enrolled, made up of some 41 with ophthalmopathy and some 58 with stable hyperthyroidism. An independent validation cohort comprised some 19 hyperthyroidism patients and over 15 patients who later progressed from hyperthyroidism to ophthalmopathy. In about 6 hyperthyroidism patients, T-cell repertoires of thyroid tissue and blood were compared. Following sample collection, hyperthyroidism patients were given methimazole at a starting dose of 30 mg daily, and ophthalmopathy patients were given high-dose intravenous methylprednisolone. The roughly 91 discovery patients were randomly split 7:3 into training and test sets.

Patients with ophthalmopathy had moderately to severely active disease, with a Clinical Activity Score of 3 or more, a NOSPECS grade of 4 or more, and a disease duration of less than 3 months. Patients with other autoimmune diseases, uncontrolled infections, pregnancy or lactation were excluded. Diagnosis relied on clinical symptoms, serum thyroxine, TRAb, thyroid ultrasound and orbital computed tomography. PBMCs were isolated from approximately 10 ml of fresh peripheral blood by Ficoll-Paque density gradient centrifugation. Trizol reagent was used to extract the total RNA, and its quality was then checked on an Agilent 2100 Bioanalyzer. CDR1 and CDR2, looked up from the germline V gene (reference sequence), are LNHDA and SQIVND. CDR3 length: 15 amino acids, cysteine to phenylalanine. Only the CDR3 region is kept as DNA, spanning 45 bases read in frame from base 1. V drops 2 bases and J drops 0 bases, leaving 10 bases in between.

The paper as a whole reports these results and caveats: Ophthalmopathy was separated from stable hyperthyroidism by the 13-signature model with roughly 90% sensitivity and around 81% specificity in cross-validation and with 80%/75% in the test set. In validation, the model predicted ophthalmopathy progression with about 64% sensitivity and roughly 72% specificity; some 13 predicted patients were CT-confirmed with GO in a median of approximately six months. Most of the expanded thyroid clonotypes with a frequency above 0.001 were also detected in blood, and it was suggested that the thyroid immune response may be reflected by blood repertoires. No statistical method was used to set the sample size in advance, and the investigators knew which group each participant was assigned to.

The sequence is built from TRBV19 and TRBJ1-2; no confident D gene assignment can be made. The sequence was collected from a woman in her thirties or forties with Graves' ophthalmopathy. Donor details come from another sample of the same person, matched by shared clones. Sequencing input: peripheral blood. The DNA is TGTGCCAGTAGTATAACTTCGCGGTCTAACTATGGCTACACCTTC. The encoded protein is CASSITSRSNYGYTF.